This passage covers 26 T cell receptor beta chains from one sample sequenced in a study of blood T cell repertoires in COVID-19. Measured with immunoSEQ multiplex PCR; TCRdb has only the in-frame clones, and not every one. The sample lists about 350,000 clones; about 90% were seen once. The sequenced material came from PBMCs or T cells enriched from blood (not recorded which). These receptors all stem from a woman in her twenties or thirties who had been exposed to COVID-19.

The chain joins TRBV7-3 to TRBJ1-1; possibly TRBD1 for D (5 bases). The germline V and J ends were trimmed by 5 bases and 1 base, with 8 bases remaining between them. The CDR3 length is 13 residues. Germline-derived CDR1 and CDR2 are SGHTA and FQGTGA. The CDR3 sequence is CASSQQENTEAFF. In nucleotides, the CDR3 is TGTGCCAGCAGCCAACAGGAGAACACTGAAGCTTTCTTT.

This chain connects TRBV5-1 to TRBJ1-6; 7 positions match TRBD1. V shed 4 bases, J shed 0 bases, and the junction held 7 bases outside the gene matches. The CDR3 consists of 17 residues. The germline V gene has CDR1 SGHRS and CDR2 YFSETQ. This chain's CDR3 is CASSRQGLSSYNSPLHF. The DNA of the CDR3 is TGCGCCAGCAGCCGACAGGGCCTAAGCTCCTATAATTCACCCCTCCACTTT.

The rearrangement joins TRBV27 to TRBJ1-2; 8 bases are a match to TRBD1. J gave up 3 bases and V 3 bases, and 6 bases lay outside the gene matches. The CDR3 loop spans 15 amino acids. The V gene's germline CDR1 is MNHEY and CDR2 SMNVEV (reference sequence). The DNA of the CDR3 is TGTGCCAGCAGTTTCCAGGGGGCTAGAGACTATGGCTACACCTTC. Encoded protein: CASSFQGARDYGYTF.

This chain uses TRBV10-3 with TRBJ1-5, with 7 positions matching TRBD1. V lost 0 bases and J lost 3; bases outside the gene matches: 2. This CDR3 spans 15 amino acids. Germline V gives CDR1 ENHRY, CDR2 SYGVKD. DNA of the CDR3: TGTGCCATCAGTGAGTCCCAGGGGGTCAATCAGCCCCAGCATTTT. Protein sequence: CAISESQGVNQPQHF.

The rearrangement joins TRBV6-5 to TRBJ2-7; 9 bases line up with TRBD2. V gave up 6 bases and J gave up 1 base; unmatched junction bases: 7. The germline V gene has CDR1 MNHEY and CDR2 SVGAGI. This CDR3 has 15 residues. CDR3 coding DNA: TGTGCCAGCAGACCCACTAGCGGGCTTTCCTACGAGCAGTACTTC. Its translation: CASRPTSGLSYEQYF.

The chain carries TRBV10-3 and TRBJ1-1; D ambiguous. Germline CDR1 reads ENHRY; CDR2 reads SYGVKD. The CDR3 is made up of 14 amino acids. Trimming stripped 6 bases from V and 1 base from J, with 12 bases between. DNA of the CDR3: TGTGCCATCAGAGCCGACACCTCGAACACTGAAGCTTTCTTT. It codes for CAIRADTSNTEAFF.

The chain couples TRBV6-5 to TRBJ1-5; 9 bases align to TRBD1. With 6 bases clipped from V and 4 bases from J, the junction kept 7 bases outside the gene matches. The CDR3 has 15 amino acids. Germline CDR1 reads MNHEY; CDR2 reads SVGAGI. CDR3 in DNA: TGTGCCAGCAGGGGCAGTGGACAGGGGAATCAGCCCCAGCATTTT. Protein sequence: CASRGSGQGNQPQHF.

The rearrangement joins TRBV9 to TRBJ1-3; D is uncertain. The length of the CDR3 is 15 residues. Trimming removed 2 bases at V and 0 bases at J, with 9 bases between. The germline V gene encodes CDR1 SGDLS and CDR2 YYNGEE. In DNA form, the CDR3 reads TGTGCCAGCAGCGTTACGTCCGGCTCTGGAAACACCATATATTTT. It yields the protein CASSVTSGSGNTIYF.

This chain uses TRBV5-5 with TRBJ2-4; 7 nucleotides align to TRBD2. V dropped 4 bases and J dropped 7; count of bases not matched to a gene: 8. This CDR3 is built from 14 residues. The germline V gene encodes CDR1 SGHKS and CDR2 YYEKEE (reference sequence). DNA of the CDR3: TGTGCCAGCAGCGCCTGGGGAGCGGGGAACATTCAGTACTTC. It specifies CASSAWGAGNIQYF.

The V gene is TRBV6-5, the J gene TRBJ2-2, with TRBD2 as a possible D gene (5 bases). This CDR3 is built from 12 residues. Trimming shortened V by 3 bases and J by 7 bases, and 6 bases separated the two germline ends. Germline V lookup: CDR1 MNHEY, CDR2 SVGAGI. This chain's CDR3 is CASSYRGGELFF. The CDR3 bases are TGTGCCAGCAGTTATCGGGGCGGGGAGCTGTTTTTT.

The chain couples TRBV5-6 to TRBJ1-1, with D possibly TRBD1 on 6 matching bases. There are 17 residues in the CDR3. V dropped 1 base and J dropped 1 base, with 17 bases sitting between them. Germline CDR1 is SGHDT and CDR2 is YYEEEE. The CDR3: CASSLIQGRLGNTEAFF. In nucleotides, the CDR3 is TGTGCCAGCAGCTTGATACAGGGTAGATTGGGGAACACTGAAGCTTTCTTT.

CDR3 in amino acids: CASRGPGSYEQYF. The CDR3 DNA is TGTGCCAGCAGGGGCCCCGGCTCCTACGAGCAGTACTTC. The chain uses TRBV28 and TRBJ2-7; D gene ambiguous. This CDR3 comprises 13 residues. Germline V gene sequence: CDR1 MDHEN, CDR2 SYDVKM. Trimming cost V 6 bases and J 0 bases, with 9 bases left between them.

The chain links TRBV18 to TRBJ2-3; no clear D gene. CDR1 is KGHSH and CDR2 is LQKENI in the germline V gene. V was cut by 2 bases and J by 3 bases, with 12 bases left in between. The CDR3 has 15 amino acids. In DNA form, the CDR3 reads TGTGCCAGCTCACCAAGGTCCGACTCTACAGATACGCAGTATTTT. Translating it yields CASSPRSDSTDTQYF.

This chain links TRBV6-1 with TRBJ2-1; 14 positions agree with TRBD2. The J segment lost 1 base and the V segment lost 0 bases, leaving 14 bases of the junction unmatched. Germline assignment: CDR1 MNHNS and CDR2 SASEGT. The CDR3 has 22 residues. This CDR3 reads CASSEAAYPGLAGDGSYNEQFF. CDR3 coding DNA: TGTGCCAGCAGTGAAGCGGCGTATCCGGGACTAGCGGGAGACGGTTCCTACAATGAGCAGTTCTTC.

A single count supports this clone. This chain connects TRBV19 to TRBJ1-5, with D possibly TRBD1 on 5 matching bases. The germline CDR1 and CDR2 sequences are LNHDA and SQIVND (reference sequence). The CDR3 runs to 14 residues. V lost 7 bases and J 6 bases, leaving 16 bases between the germline ends. The CDR3 DNA reads TGTGCCAGTACCCTGGGGGGTGTCGGTCAGCCCCAGCATTTT. Protein sequence: CASTLGGVGQPQHF.

The chain has TRBV12-3 or TRBV12-4 and TRBJ1-2; a possible D gene is TRBD1 (5 bases). This CDR3 has 13 amino acids. V was cut by 2 bases and J by 7 bases, with 11 bases left in between. CDR3 nucleotide sequence: TGTGCCAGCAGTTTACAGGGTGGCGGTGGCTACACCTTC. Translated: CASSLQGGGGYTF.

This chain uses TRBV14 with TRBJ2-7; D perhaps matches TRBD2 (5 bases). Looked up from germline, CDR1 is SGHDN and CDR2 is FVKESK. The CDR3 is made up of 15 amino acids. Trimming removed 4 bases at V and 5 bases at J, with 18 bases between. CDR3 coding DNA: TGTGCCAGCAGCCCCTGGGAAGGGAGAGTAAACGAGCAGTACTTC. Translation: CASSPWEGRVNEQYF.

This sequence joins TRBV6-5 and TRBJ2-7, with 7 positions matching TRBD2. This CDR3 region has 15 residues. Trimming took 6 bases from V and 2 from J; bases not matched to a gene: 10. The germline V gene encodes CDR1 MNHEY and CDR2 SVGAGI. The CDR3 loop reads CASRSPLAPPYEQYF. CDR3 bases: TGTGCCAGCAGGAGCCCACTAGCGCCGCCCTACGAGCAGTACTTC.

V gene TRBV5-1 combines with J gene TRBJ2-1, with 9 bases that match TRBD1. Trimming cost V 4 bases and J 4 bases; bases outside gene matches: 9. The CDR3 extends over 16 amino acids. Germline V gives CDR1 SGHRS, CDR2 YFSETQ. CDR3: CASSPPGQGYYNEQFF. For the CDR3, the DNA is TGCGCCAGCAGCCCACCGGGACAGGGTTATTACAATGAGCAGTTCTTC.

The sample holds one count of this clone. J is TRBJ2-1 and V is TRBV7-3; D call uncertain. This CDR3 is built from 13 residues. Between the trimmed V and J ends, which lost 2 bases and 7 bases, there was a span of 9 bases. The germline V gene has CDR1 SGHTA and CDR2 FQGTGA. Written as DNA, the CDR3 is TGTGCCAGCAGCTTAGCTGTGAGGAATGAGCAGTTCTTC. The encoded protein is CASSLAVRNEQFF. Using reference TRBV7-3 and TRBJ2-1 for the parts outside the CDR3, the full variable domain is GAGVSQTPSNKVTEKGKYVELRCDPISGHTALYWYRQSLGQGPEFLIYFQGTGAADDSGLPNDRFFAVRPEGSVSTLKIQRTERGDSAVYLCASSLAVRNEQFFGPGTRLTVL.

The chain recombines TRBV18 with TRBJ2-7; possible D gene TRBD1, 5 bases. The CDR3 has 17 amino acids. Trimming removed 2 bases from V and 0 bases from J, with 17 bases in between. CDR1 and CDR2 (germline): KGHSH, LQKENI. DNA of the CDR3: TGTGCCAGCTCACCAGGGGCAGGAACGACGATCTCCTACGAGCAGTACTTC. Protein: CASSPGAGTTISYEQYF. The complete variable domain, with remaining parts taken from reference TRBV18 and TRBJ2-7, reads NAGVMQNPRHLVRRRGQEARLRCSPMKGHSHVYWYRQLPEEGLKFMVYLQKENIIDESGMPKERFSAEFPKEGPSILRIQQVVRGDSAAYFCASSPGAGTTISYEQYFGPGTRLTVT.

CDR3 sequence reads: CASSLAWDRVNTGELFF. As DNA, the CDR3 is TGTGCCAGCAGCTTAGCGTGGGACAGAGTGAACACCGGGGAGCTGTTTTTT. This chain connects TRBV7-2 to TRBJ2-2, with TRBD1 identical over 7 bases. The CDR3 sequence is 17 residues long. V shed 0 bases and J 1 base; nucleotides not matched to a gene: 5. Germline CDR1 and CDR2: SGHTA and FQGNSA.

Written as DNA, the CDR3 is TGTGCCACCAGTGGTGGTAGCGGGATAATTTCCTACAATGAGCAGTTCTTC. As protein: CATSGGSGIISYNEQFF. The rearrangement links TRBV24-1 to TRBJ2-1; 8 positions match TRBD2. This CDR3 is 17 amino acids long. Germline CDR1 and CDR2: KGHDR and SFDVKD. The V and J ends lost 5 bases and 1 base, in that order; junction bases with no gene match: 9.

The V and J genes are TRBV2 and TRBJ2-4; D is unclear. The length of the CDR3 is 13 residues. With 8 bases removed from V and 8 bases from J, the gap between germline ends came to 16 bases. Germline CDR1 is SNHLY and CDR2 is FYNNEI. The CDR3 bases are TGTGCCAGCTATGGGCAGGTTGGTGACATTCAGTACTTC. Translation gives CASYGQVGDIQYF.

This clone was recorded only once. The chain carries TRBV9 and TRBJ1-2; TRBD1 might be the D (6 bases). The CDR3 is made up of 15 amino acids. Trimming took 3 bases from V and 4 from J, leaving 16 bases between them. The germline V gene has CDR1 SGDLS and CDR2 YYNGEE. CDR3 amino acids: CASSARQASPYGYTF. Written as DNA, the CDR3 is TGTGCCAGCAGCGCAAGACAGGCCTCCCCCTATGGCTACACCTTC.

The chain uses TRBV29-1 and TRBJ2-1; 8 bases line up with TRBD1. CDR1 is SQVTM, CDR2 ANQGSEA, per germline. The CDR3 covers 12 residues. Trimming took 3 bases from V and 7 from J; bases not matched to a gene: 2. The CDR3 DNA reads TGCAGCGTTGAGCGGACAGGGAATGAGCAGTTCTTC. It codes for CSVERTGNEQFF.